These 29 T cell receptor beta chains originate from one sample sequenced in a study of beta chain features in type 1 diabetes. TCRB transcripts that were expressed got sequenced, as all of the isolated RNA had been reverse transcribed. Clones were read by immunoSEQ multiplex PCR, and TCRdb kept only the in-frame ones, dropping some. Of roughly 450,000 clones listed, about 15% are singletons. The sample taken for sequencing was naive CD4+ T cells from blood. These receptors were taken from a man between 25 and 39 years old in good health.

The chain links TRBV4-2 to TRBJ2-3; D ambiguous. Per germline, CDR1 LGHNA and CDR2 YNFKEQ. This CDR3 contains 16 residues. Deletions cut 0 bases from V and 1 base from J, with 11 bases between. CDR3 sequence: CASSQDALEGTDTQYF. The CDR3 DNA reads TGTGCCAGCAGCCAAGATGCTCTAGAAGGCACAGATACGCAGTATTTT.

The rearrangement uses TRBV5-4 and TRBJ2-3; 8 bases line up with TRBD1. The CDR3 runs to 19 residues. Trimming removed 6 bases from V and 0 bases from J; junction bases left unmatched: 18. Germline V gene lookup returns CDR1 SGHNT and CDR2 YYREEE (reference sequence). For the CDR3, the DNA is TGTGCCAGCATCCCTTACGCTGATCAGGGGGCGACGAGCACAGATACGCAGTATTTT. Its protein product is CASIPYADQGATSTDTQYF. Drawing the rest from reference TRBV5-4 and TRBJ2-3, the complete variable domain is ETGVTQSPTHLIKTRGQQVTLRCSSQSGHNTVSWYQQALGQGPQFIFQYYREEENGRGNFPPRFSGLQFPNYSSELNVNALELDDSALYLCASIPYADQGATSTDTQYFGPGTRLTVL.

The V gene is TRBV9, the J gene TRBJ1-6; 10 bases line up with TRBD1. The CDR3 length is 17 residues. With V trimmed by 0 bases and J by 7 bases, 7 bases remained unmatched. Germline lookup yields CDR1 SGDLS and CDR2 YYNGEE. The CDR3 region has the DNA TGTGCCAGCAGCGTAGCAGGGACAGGGGTTGGGAATTCACCCCTCCACTTT. Its translation: CASSVAGTGVGNSPLHF.

The sample holds a few counts of this clone. The rearrangement links TRBV29-1 to TRBJ2-3; D not certain. V was clipped by 3 bases and J by 9 bases, with 10 bases between them. CDR1 is SQVTM and CDR2 is ANQGSEA in the germline V gene. There are 11 residues in the CDR3. Here the CDR3 DNA reads TGCAGCGTTGATGAAGCTTTGACGCAGTATTTT. Amino acid sequence: CSVDEALTQYF.

The genes are TRBV5-6 and TRBJ1-2; a possible D gene is TRBD1 (5 bases). The CDR3 runs 14 residues. V lost 2 bases and J 2 bases, leaving 10 bases between the germline ends. Germline assignment: CDR1 SGHDT and CDR2 YYEEEE. The CDR3 nucleotides read TGTGCCAGCAGCTTAGGACATCTAAACTATGGCTACACCTTC. It translates to CASSLGHLNYGYTF.

The chain uses TRBV14 and TRBJ2-1, with TRBD2 matching 7 bases. Germline V CDR1 and CDR2: SGHDN, FVKESK. V was clipped by 3 bases and J by 6 bases; unmatched bases: 11. The CDR3 loop spans 16 amino acids. The chain's CDR3 is CASSQRWAGVINEQFF. CDR3 DNA: TGTGCCAGCAGCCAGCGGTGGGCGGGGGTGATCAATGAGCAGTTCTTC.

This chain joins TRBV7-9 and TRBJ2-5; perhaps TRBD1 as D (5 bases). Germline V lookup: CDR1 SEHNR, CDR2 FQNEAQ (reference sequence). This CDR3 is built from 17 residues. V lost 5 bases and J lost 1, with 20 bases in between. CDR3 bases: TGTGCCAGCAGCCCGCGAAAGGGGTTGGCTACCCAAGAGACCCAGTACTTC. Translated: CASSPRKGLATQETQYF. Variable domain in full (rest from reference TRBV7-9 and TRBJ2-5): DTGVSQNPRHKITKRGQNVTFRCDPISEHNRLYWYRQTLGQGPEFLTYFQNEAQLEKSRLLSDRFSAERPKGSFSTLEIQRTEQGDSAMYLCASSPRKGLATQETQYFGPGTRLLVL.

This clone was seen more than once but under ten times. This chain links TRBV6-1 with TRBJ2-6, with D possibly called TRBD1 or TRBD2 (5 bases each). The V gene lost 2 bases and the J gene lost 0 bases, with 14 bases spanning the gap. CDR3 length: 18 residues. CDR1 and CDR2 (germline): MNHNS, SASEGT. The CDR3 is CASSEPGRGASGANVLTF. The CDR3 nucleotides read TGTGCCAGCAGTGAACCGGGACGGGGAGCCTCTGGGGCCAACGTCCTGACTTTC.

The gene calls are TRBV19 and TRBJ1-2, with D uncertain. The CDR3 consists of 14 residues. CDR1 is LNHDA and CDR2 is SQIVND in the germline V gene (reference sequence). V dropped 0 bases and J dropped 5 bases, with 10 bases sitting between them. CDR3 nucleotide sequence: TGTGCCAGTAGTATAGATGCAGGAATATATGGCTACACCTTC. This codes for CASSIDAGIYGYTF.

This clone showed up just a few times. The V and J genes are TRBV7-2 and TRBJ2-3; D perhaps matches TRBD1 (6 bases). V lost 6 bases, J lost 2 bases, and 18 bases lay in between. Germline V lookup: CDR1 SGHTA, CDR2 FQGNSA. The CDR3 runs to 16 residues. As DNA, the CDR3 is TGTGCCAGCAGTCCCAACAGGGTGACTAACACAGATACGCAGTATTTT. Translated: CASSPNRVTNTDTQYF.

About this clone: The sample holds other DNA sequences that translate to the same CDR3. V and J are TRBV9 and TRBJ2-3, with 9 bases fitting TRBD2. J lost 1 base, V lost 0 bases, and 3 bases had no gene match. The CDR3 is 16 amino acids. Germline V gives CDR1 SGDLS, CDR2 YYNGEE. The CDR3 protein is CASSVGGRGGTDTQYF. CDR3 sequence (DNA): TGTGCCAGCAGCGTAGGCGGGAGGGGTGGCACAGATACGCAGTATTTT.

This sequence joins TRBV10-3 and TRBJ2-7; 8 nucleotides match TRBD1. The V gene end was trimmed by 5 bases and the J gene end by 6 bases; junction bases not matched to a gene: 15. This CDR3 has 16 amino acids. Germline V lookup: CDR1 ENHRY, CDR2 SYGVKD. CDR3 nucleotide sequence: TGTGCCATCAGTTCGATAATCCACAGGGGGACCTCCGAGCAGTACTTC. Translating it yields CAISSIIHRGTSEQYF.

This clone appeared a few times. The chain links TRBV6-5 to TRBJ2-1, with 9 bases identical to TRBD2. CDR3 size: 13 residues. Germline CDR1 MNHEY, CDR2 SVGAGI. Trimming removed 6 bases from V and 3 bases from J; junction bases left unmatched: 0. CDR3 sequence: CASRTSGYNEQFF. The CDR3 DNA reads TGTGCCAGCAGGACTAGCGGCTACAATGAGCAGTTCTTC.

This clone turned up a few times. Other DNA sequences in the same sample also yield this CDR3. The V gene is TRBV9, the J gene TRBJ2-3, with D perhaps TRBD2 (6 bases). Per germline, CDR1 SGDLS and CDR2 YYNGEE. Between the trimmed V and J ends, which lost 0 bases and 4 bases, there was a span of 9 bases. CDR3 size: 14 residues. The DNA of the CDR3 is TGTGCCAGCAGCGTAGGCGGGGTAGCAGATACGCAGTATTTT. Translated: CASSVGGVADTQYF.

The rearrangement uses TRBV7-9 and TRBJ2-3; tentative D call: TRBD2 (6 bases). There are 14 residues in the CDR3. The germline CDR1 and CDR2 sequences are SEHNR and FQNEAQ (reference sequence). The V end lost 2 bases, the J end lost 1 base, and 7 bases lay between the germline ends. The CDR3 loop reads CASSLKRGTDTQYF. DNA of the CDR3: TGTGCCAGCAGCTTAAAGCGGGGCACAGATACGCAGTATTTT.

This clone showed up just a few times. The V gene is TRBV30, the J gene TRBJ2-2; D remains unclear. V shed 2 bases and J shed 1 base, with 11 bases lying between them. The CDR3 spans 15 residues. Germline CDR1 reads GTSNPN; CDR2 reads SVGIG (reference sequence). CDR3 nucleotide sequence: TGTGCCTGGAGTATCAGGCGGCAGAACACCGGGGAGCTGTTTTTT. This gives the protein CAWSIRRQNTGELFF.

In its sample, this clone was seen many times. The chain recombines TRBV14 with TRBJ2-4, with D possibly called TRBD1 or TRBD2 (5 bases each). The V end was cut by 4 bases, the J end by 1 base, with 5 bases between. The CDR3 is 13 residues long. The germline V gene encodes CDR1 SGHDN and CDR2 FVKESK. Written as DNA, the CDR3 is TGTGCCAGCAGCCGGGGGGCCAAAAACATTCAGTACTTC. It yields the protein CASSRGAKNIQYF.

This clone was observed a handful of times. V and J are TRBV14 and TRBJ2-7, with D perhaps matching TRBD1 (5 bases). The CDR3 extends over 14 amino acids. The V gene's germline CDR1 is SGHDN and CDR2 FVKESK. The ends were cut back, 4 bases at V and 0 bases at J, with 10 bases in the middle. CDR3 amino acids: CASSLGGASYEQYV. DNA of the CDR3: TGTGCCAGCAGCCTCGGTGGGGCCTCCTACGAGCAGTACGTC.

This chain links TRBV20-1 with TRBJ1-1; D unresolved. CDR3 length: 11 residues. The V end lost 3 bases, the J end lost 7 bases, and 9 bases lay between the germline ends. The germline CDR1 and CDR2 sequences are DFQATT and SNEGSKA (reference sequence). CDR3 sequence: CSASPFGEAFF. The CDR3 DNA follows: TGCAGTGCTAGCCCGTTCGGTGAAGCTTTCTTT.

The gene calls are TRBV5-4 and TRBJ2-7, with 9 bases identical to TRBD1. Germline values: CDR1 SGHNT, CDR2 YYREEE (reference sequence). The CDR3 extends over 15 amino acids. V shed 3 bases, J shed 6 bases, and the junction held 10 bases outside the gene matches. The CDR3: CASSSKDRGQSEQYF. CDR3 coding DNA: TGTGCCAGCAGCTCGAAGGACAGGGGCCAATCCGAGCAGTACTTC.

This sequence joins TRBV2 and TRBJ2-5; no clear D gene. There are 11 residues in the CDR3. The ends were cut back, 9 bases at V and 5 bases at J, with 10 bases in the middle. CDR1 and CDR2 (germline): SNHLY, FYNNEI. CDR3 protein: CASSFLETQYF. The DNA for the CDR3 is TGTGCCAGTTCCTTTCTGGAGACCCAGTACTTC.

The gene calls are TRBV7-2 and TRBJ1-1; D is undetermined. Trimming removed 2 bases from V and 0 bases from J, with 7 bases in between. CDR1 SGHTA and CDR2 FQGNSA come from the germline V gene. This CDR3 is built from 14 residues. The CDR3 reads CASSLSSMNTEAFF. The CDR3 DNA reads TGTGCCAGCAGCTTATCTTCCATGAACACTGAAGCTTTCTTT.

The chain employs TRBV11-2 and TRBJ2-6, with 11 positions matching TRBD1. Looked up from germline, CDR1 is SGHAT and CDR2 is FQNNGV. The CDR3 totals 18 residues. V shed 5 bases and J 2 bases; nucleotides not matched to a gene: 8. The CDR3 loop reads CASSRRTGGYPGANVLTF. CDR3 nucleotides: TGTGCCAGCAGCCGCCGGACAGGGGGCTATCCTGGGGCCAACGTCCTGACTTTC.

The V and J genes are TRBV5-4 and TRBJ2-5, with TRBD2 matching 10 bases. This CDR3 is built from 17 residues. V was pared by 0 bases and J by 4 bases, with 9 bases of the junction left unmatched. CDR1 and CDR2 from the germline V gene are SGHNT and YYREEE (reference sequence). Here the CDR3 reads CASSLGTSGPSGETQYF. CDR3 bases: TGTGCCAGCAGCTTGGGGACTAGCGGCCCTAGCGGAGAGACCCAGTACTTC.

This clone was seen a few times. The chain uses TRBV7-9 and TRBJ1-1; D uncertain. The germline CDR1 and CDR2 sequences are SEHNR and FQNEAQ (reference sequence). The CDR3 runs to 15 residues. V was clipped by 4 bases and J by 2 bases, with 14 bases between them. CDR3 sequence (DNA): TGTGCCAGCAGCTCGGACGGAGGGCCCAACACTGAAGCTTTCTTT. This encodes CASSSDGGPNTEAFF.

Concerning this clone itself: In the same sample, other DNA sequences code for this CDR3. The chain links TRBV27 to TRBJ1-1, with D unclear. The CDR3 has 12 amino acids. Trimming took off 6 bases at V and 1 base at J, with 6 bases between the two ends. Germline V gene sequence: CDR1 MNHEY, CDR2 SMNVEV (reference sequence). The chain's CDR3 is CASSRGNTEAFF. The CDR3 DNA sequence: TGTGCCAGCAGCCGAGGGAACACTGAAGCTTTCTTT.

This rearrangement joins TRBV18 to TRBJ1-1, with TRBD1 matching over 7 bases. The junction had 10 bases not matched to a gene; V was cut back by 8 bases and J by 10 bases. There are 12 residues in the CDR3. Germline V gives CDR1 KGHSH, CDR2 LQKENI. The CDR3 reads CASVPSGGRAFF. The CDR3 DNA sequence: TGTGCCAGCGTACCCTCAGGGGGGAGAGCTTTCTTT.

The gene calls are TRBV5-6 and TRBJ2-7, with unresolved D. Trimming shortened V by 1 base and J by 3 bases, and 5 bases separated the two germline ends. In germline, CDR1 is SGHDT, CDR2 YYEEEE. This CDR3 is 12 amino acids long. The CDR3 sequence: CASSLLGYEQYV. DNA for the CDR3: TGTGCCAGCAGCTTGCTCGGCTACGAGCAGTACGTC.

The chain couples TRBV29-1 to TRBJ2-7; D gene unclear. Judging by the DNA end, TRBJ2-5 fits better; the J call may be wrong. There are 12 residues in the CDR3. Germline V lookup: CDR1 SQVTM, CDR2 ANQGSEA. The CDR3 loop reads CSVVVRQETQYF. The CDR3 DNA follows: TGCAGCGTTGTAGTTAGACAAGAGACCCAGTACTTC.